Detailed here is one T cell receptor beta chain. Using immunoSEQ multiplex PCR, the repertoire was profiled, and TCRdb retains in-frame clones only, with some absent. The sample lists 85,000 to 120,000 clones, 80% to 95% seen once, with around 4% in the top ten. Trimming took 0 bases from V and 7 from J, leaving 10 bases between them. This CDR3 has 13 amino acids. Germline loops: CDR1 SGHRS, CDR2 YFSETQ. The source of the sample is a study of blood T cell repertoires in COVID-19. This chain uses TRBV5-1 with TRBJ1-1; a possible D gene is TRBD1 (6 bases). The sequencing input was peripheral blood. The TCR was taken from a man between 18 and 29 years old with acute or convalescent COVID-19. The CDR3 is CASSLDGQFEAFF. The CDR3 DNA is TGCGCCAGCAGCTTGGACGGACAGTTTGAAGCTTTCTTT.